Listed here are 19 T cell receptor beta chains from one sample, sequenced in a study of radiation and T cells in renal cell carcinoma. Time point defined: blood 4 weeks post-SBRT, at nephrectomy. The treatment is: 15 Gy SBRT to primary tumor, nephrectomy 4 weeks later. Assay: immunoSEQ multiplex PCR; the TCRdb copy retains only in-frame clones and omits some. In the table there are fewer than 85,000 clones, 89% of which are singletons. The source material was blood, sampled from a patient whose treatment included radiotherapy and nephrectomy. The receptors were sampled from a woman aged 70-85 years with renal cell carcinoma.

In DNA form, the CDR3 reads TGTGCCAGCAGCCCCCGAGGAAGCGGGGAGACCTTCCCCGGGGCCAACGTCCTGACTTTC. It codes for CASSPRGSGETFPGANVLTF. J is TRBJ2-6 and V is TRBV9; 7 bases are a match to TRBD2. This CDR3 is 20 amino acids long. The V gene's germline CDR1 is SGDLS and CDR2 YYNGEE. V trimming: 4 bases; J trimming: 4 bases; junction bases outside the gene matches: 20.

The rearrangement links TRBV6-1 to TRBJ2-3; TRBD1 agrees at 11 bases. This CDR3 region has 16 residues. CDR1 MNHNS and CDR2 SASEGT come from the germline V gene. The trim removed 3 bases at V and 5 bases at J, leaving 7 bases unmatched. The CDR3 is CASSDLPGQGEDTQYF. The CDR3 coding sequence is TGTGCCAGCAGTGACTTACCGGGACAGGGGGAAGATACGCAGTATTTT.

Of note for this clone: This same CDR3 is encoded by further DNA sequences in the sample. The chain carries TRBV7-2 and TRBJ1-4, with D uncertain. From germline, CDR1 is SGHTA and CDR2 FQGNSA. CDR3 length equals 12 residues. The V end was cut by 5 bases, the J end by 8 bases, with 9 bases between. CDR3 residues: CASSRVGEKLFF. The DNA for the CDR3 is TGTGCCAGCAGCAGGGTGGGGGAAAAACTGTTTTTT. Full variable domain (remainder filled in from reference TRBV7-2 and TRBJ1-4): GAGVSQSPSNKVTEKGKDVELRCDPISGHTALYWYRQSLGQGLEFLIYFQGNSAPDKSGLPSDRFSAERTGGSVSTLTIQRTQQEDSAVYLCASSRVGEKLFFGSGTQLSVL.

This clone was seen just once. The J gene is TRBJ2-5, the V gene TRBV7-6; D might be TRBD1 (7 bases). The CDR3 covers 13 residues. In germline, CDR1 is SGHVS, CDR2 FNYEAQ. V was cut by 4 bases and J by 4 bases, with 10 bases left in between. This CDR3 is CASSSGGRETQYF. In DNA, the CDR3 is TGTGCCAGCAGCTCAGGGGGGCGAGAGACCCAGTACTTC.

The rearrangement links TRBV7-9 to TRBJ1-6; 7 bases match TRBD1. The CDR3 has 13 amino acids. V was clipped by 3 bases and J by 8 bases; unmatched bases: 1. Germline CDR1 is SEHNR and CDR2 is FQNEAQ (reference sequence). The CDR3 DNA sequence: TGTGCCAGCAGCTTCGACAGGGATTCACCCCTCCACTTT. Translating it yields CASSFDRDSPLHF.

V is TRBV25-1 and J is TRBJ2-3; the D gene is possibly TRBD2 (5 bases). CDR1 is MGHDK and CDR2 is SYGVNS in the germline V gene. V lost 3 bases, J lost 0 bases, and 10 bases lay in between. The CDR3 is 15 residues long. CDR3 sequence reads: CASSDPGVSTDTQYF. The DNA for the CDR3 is TGTGCCAGCAGTGATCCCGGGGTCAGCACAGATACGCAGTATTTT.

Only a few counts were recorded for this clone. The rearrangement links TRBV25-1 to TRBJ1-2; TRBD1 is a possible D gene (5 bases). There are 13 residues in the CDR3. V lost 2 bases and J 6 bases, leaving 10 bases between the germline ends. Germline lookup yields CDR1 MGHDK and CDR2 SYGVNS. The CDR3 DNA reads TGTGCCAGCAGTGAAGGGGGGTTTGATGGCTACACCTTC. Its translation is CASSEGGFDGYTF.

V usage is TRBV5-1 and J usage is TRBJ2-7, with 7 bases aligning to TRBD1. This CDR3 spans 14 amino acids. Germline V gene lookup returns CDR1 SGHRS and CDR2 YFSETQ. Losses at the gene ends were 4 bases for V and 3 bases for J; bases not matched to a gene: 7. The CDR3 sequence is CASSKDRVSYEQYF. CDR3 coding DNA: TGCGCCAGCAGCAAAGACAGGGTAAGCTACGAGCAGTACTTC.

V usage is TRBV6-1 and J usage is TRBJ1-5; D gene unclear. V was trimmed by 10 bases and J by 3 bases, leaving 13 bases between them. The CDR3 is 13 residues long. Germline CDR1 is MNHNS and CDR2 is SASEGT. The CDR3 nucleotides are TGTGCCACAAACCTTTGGAACAATCAGCCCCAGCATTTT. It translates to CATNLWNNQPQHF.

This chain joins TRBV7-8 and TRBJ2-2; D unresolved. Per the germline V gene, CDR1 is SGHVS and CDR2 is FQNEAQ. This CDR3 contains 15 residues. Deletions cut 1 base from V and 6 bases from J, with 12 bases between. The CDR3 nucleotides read TGTGCCAGCAGCTTAGTGGGGTTGGTGGCCGGGGAGCTGTTTTTT. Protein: CASSLVGLVAGELFF.

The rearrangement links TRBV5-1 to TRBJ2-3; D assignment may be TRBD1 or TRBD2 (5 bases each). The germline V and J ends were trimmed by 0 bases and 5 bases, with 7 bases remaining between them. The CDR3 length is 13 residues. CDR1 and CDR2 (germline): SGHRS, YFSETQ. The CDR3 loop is CASSLVGGDTQYF. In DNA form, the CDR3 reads TGCGCCAGCAGCTTGGTTGGGGGAGATACGCAGTATTTT. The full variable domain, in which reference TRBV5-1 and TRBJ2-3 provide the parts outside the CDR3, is KAGVTQTPRYLIKTRGQQVTLSCSPISGHRSVSWYQQTPGQGLQFLFEYFSETQRNKGNFPGRFSGRQFSNSRSEMNVSTLELGDSALYLCASSLVGGDTQYFGPGTRLTVL.

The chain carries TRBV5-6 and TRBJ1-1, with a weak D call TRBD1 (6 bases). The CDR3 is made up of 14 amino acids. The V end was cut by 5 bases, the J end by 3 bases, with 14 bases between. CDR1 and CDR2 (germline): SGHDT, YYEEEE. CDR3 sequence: CASRPTGRDTEAFF. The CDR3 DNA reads TGTGCCAGCAGGCCTACAGGGCGAGACACTGAAGCTTTCTTT.

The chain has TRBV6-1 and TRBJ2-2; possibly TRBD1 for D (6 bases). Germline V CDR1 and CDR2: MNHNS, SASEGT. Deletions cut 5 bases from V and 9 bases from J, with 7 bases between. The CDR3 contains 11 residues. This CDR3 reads CASSRDRELFF. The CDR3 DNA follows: TGTGCCAGCAGTCGGGACAGGGAGCTGTTTTTT.

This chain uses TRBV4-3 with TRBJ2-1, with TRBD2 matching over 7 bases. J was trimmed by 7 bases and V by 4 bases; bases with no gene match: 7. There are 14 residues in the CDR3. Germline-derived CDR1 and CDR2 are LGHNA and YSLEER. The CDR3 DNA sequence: TGCGCCAGCAGCCGCTATCTAGCGGAAAATGAGCAGTTCTTC. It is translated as CASSRYLAENEQFF.

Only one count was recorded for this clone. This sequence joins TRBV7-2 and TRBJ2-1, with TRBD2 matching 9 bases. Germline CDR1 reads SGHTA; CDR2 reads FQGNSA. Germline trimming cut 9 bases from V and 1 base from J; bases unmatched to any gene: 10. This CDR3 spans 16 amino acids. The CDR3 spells CASALRGGRSYNEQFF. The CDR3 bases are TGTGCCAGTGCCTTGCGGGGGGGCAGGTCCTACAATGAGCAGTTCTTC.

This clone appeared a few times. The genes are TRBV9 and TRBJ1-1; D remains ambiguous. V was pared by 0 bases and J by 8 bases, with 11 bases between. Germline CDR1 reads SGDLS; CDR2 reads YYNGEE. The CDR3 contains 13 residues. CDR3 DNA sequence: TGTGCCAGCAGCGTAGCTCCGGGTTTCGAAGCTTTCTTT. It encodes CASSVAPGFEAFF. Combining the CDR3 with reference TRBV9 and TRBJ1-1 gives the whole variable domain DSGVTQTPKHLITATGQRVTLRCSPRSGDLSVYWYQQSLDQGLQFLIQYYNGEERAKGNILERFSAQQFPDLHSELNLSSLELGDSALYFCASSVAPGFEAFFGQGTRLTVV.

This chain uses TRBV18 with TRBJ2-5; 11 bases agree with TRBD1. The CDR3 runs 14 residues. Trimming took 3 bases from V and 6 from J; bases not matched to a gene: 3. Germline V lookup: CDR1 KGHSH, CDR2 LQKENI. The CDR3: CASSPGQGVKTQYF. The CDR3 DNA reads TGTGCCAGCTCACCGGGACAGGGGGTGAAGACCCAGTACTTC. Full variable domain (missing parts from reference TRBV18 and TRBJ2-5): NAGVMQNPRHLVRRRGQEARLRCSPMKGHSHVYWYRQLPEEGLKFMVYLQKENIIDESGMPKERFSAEFPKEGPSILRIQQVVRGDSAAYFCASSPGQGVKTQYFGPGTRLLVL.

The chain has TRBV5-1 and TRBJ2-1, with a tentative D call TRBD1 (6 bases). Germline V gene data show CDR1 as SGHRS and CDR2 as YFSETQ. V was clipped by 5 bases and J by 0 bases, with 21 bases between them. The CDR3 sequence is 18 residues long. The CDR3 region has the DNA TGCGCCAGCAGGAGAGAAGCTGGGGGCGGAAACTCCTACAATGAGCAGTTCTTC. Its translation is CASRREAGGGNSYNEQFF. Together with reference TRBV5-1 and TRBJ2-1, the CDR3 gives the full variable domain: KAGVTQTPRYLIKTRGQQVTLSCSPISGHRSVSWYQQTPGQGLQFLFEYFSETQRNKGNFPGRFSGRQFSNSRSEMNVSTLELGDSALYLCASRREAGGGNSYNEQFFGPGTRLTVL.

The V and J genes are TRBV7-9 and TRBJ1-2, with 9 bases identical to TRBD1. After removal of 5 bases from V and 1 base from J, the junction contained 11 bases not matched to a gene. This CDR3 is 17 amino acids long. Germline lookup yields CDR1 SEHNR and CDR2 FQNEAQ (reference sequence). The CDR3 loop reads CASSPKTGGFDNYGYTF. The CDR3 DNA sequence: TGTGCCAGCAGCCCCAAGACAGGGGGATTTGATAACTATGGCTACACCTTC.